The present TCR beta chain was sequenced within a study of response to subunit inactivated influenza vaccine. Study-level results: Authors suggested that a seasonal influenza vaccination recruits few new T cells each time.

Between the trimmed V and J ends, which lost 0 bases and 2 bases, there was a span of 8 bases. Germline V CDR1 and CDR2: MRHNA, SNTAGT. The CDR3 has 15 residues. TCRdb called the RT-PCR reads again in MiXCR, with one record for every CDR3 protein. The sample holds 610,000 or so distinct CDR3 sequences; 11% to 15% are singletons and the top ten take around 10%. Comment on this clonotype: Its antigen is unknown.

The V and J genes are TRBV6-4 and TRBJ2-1, with unresolved D. This sequence originates from a man aged 50 to 60 who received an inactivated influenza vaccine. The source material was PBMCs from blood, sampled 11 to 12 days after vaccination. CDR3 coding DNA: TGTGCCAGCAGTGACTCCCCGACTGCCTACAATGAGCAGTTCTTC. Its protein is CASSDSPTAYNEQFF.